This T cell receptor beta chain was identified in a study of beta chain features in type 1 diabetes listed by TCRdb under 2018. About the full investigation: Patients and healthy donors did not differ in mean age, gender distribution, total cell number or subset yield. A total of some 110 million sorted cells were examined across all samples, and the number of cells per subset was strongly correlated with RNA yield. The study compared the TCRB repertoires of sorted circulating CD4+ T cell subsets in recently diagnosed type 1 diabetes patients with those in matched healthy donors. Whereas all 28 donors provided naive and central memory subsets, regulatory and stem cell-like memory subsets were isolated from just 8 patients and roughly 8 healthy donors. Results the study describes overall, beyond this receptor: Because cDNA rather than genomic DNA was sequenced, highly expressing activated cells could have been over-represented, although no difference in activation and CD3 levels was found between groups. Fewer insertions and more nucleotide deletions at VDJ recombination sites were observed in patients with type 1 diabetes, implying thymic rearrangement abnormalities. Because small numbers of individuals were included in the HLA sub-analyses, any influence of HLA type on TCRB rearrangement was left unresolved. PCR might favor shorter templates, but patient and control samples were amplified and corrected together, so any skew would affect both groups equally. Type 1 diabetes patients showed a moderate but significant shortening of TCRB CDR3 length in all four CD4+ subsets. Naive, central memory and regulatory TCRB repertoires appeared to be more similar among patients than among healthy donors.

A single peripheral blood draw of 90 to 150 mL on average was collected from each donor into heparinised tubes. Using a panel that included CD45RO, CCR7, CD25, CD127, CD95 and CD27, naive, central memory, regulatory and stem cell-like memory CD4+ T cells were sorted on a BD FACSAria II. All sorted populations exceeded 95% purity. Right away, PBMCs were isolated by Lymphoprep density gradient centrifugation and were stained directly, with no culture step. So that batch effects would be minimized, each experiment stained and sorted samples in pairs, pairing one healthy donor with one patient. Turning to this clone: Its antigen has not been determined. No much larger clone is present one base from it, and per-base qualities are unavailable.

The junction shows trimming of 4 bases on V and 0 bases on J, plus 16 bases between the germline ends. The CDR3 measures 17 amino acids from cysteine to phenylalanine. The read is trimmed to its CDR3 DNA, 51 bases read in frame from base 1. According to the germline V gene (reference sequence), CDR1 reads MNHEY and CDR2 reads SMNVEV. The entire isolated RNA was reverse transcribed using the High Capacity cDNA Reverse Transcription Kit, and thus expressed TCRB transcripts were sequenced. Naive, central memory and regulatory T cell samples underwent deep immunoSEQ sequencing, averaging roughly 3.3 million total reads per sample. After sorted cells were lysed in RLT buffer, RNA was extracted with DNase-treated RNeasy Micro or Mini kits, with the choice depending on cell number. Each cell subset was processed separately to prevent cross-contamination, with patient and healthy donor samples processed together. The immunoSEQ multiplex PCR was used to amplify TCRB sequences from cDNA, generating 87-bp fragments that spanned the CDR3 region. The amplicons were sequenced using the Illumina HiSeq platform. On the authors' methods: Synthetic template baselines were used to correct PCR bias computationally, reads within Hamming distance 2 were collapsed together, and singletons that could not be merged were discarded. Reads were aligned against IMGT to assign V, D and J genes, CDR3 length and insertions or deletions at six rearrangement sites. Clonotype counts were normalized to sorted cell number within each subset before computing true diversity and Gini coefficients with the tcR R package. The overlap coefficient, calculated on TCRB nucleotide sequences, was used to quantify repertoire sharing. Out-of-frame TCRB sequences from naive cells were analyzed to stand in for the pre-selection repertoire. TCRdb's version of the immuneACCESS table is confined to in-frame rearrangements and falls short of the full clone set. An unresolved V gene accounts for under half of the shortfall where checked; the remainder is of unknown origin. That table furnishes V, J and clone size, whereas the DNA furnished D and trimming. The sample has 400,000 to 600,000 clones on record, over 25% of them singletons. The ten largest account for 0.05% to 0.07% of the sample.

This clonotype originated in a man aged 18 to 29 in good health. The chain is made from TRBV27 and TRBJ2-1; there is no confident call for the D gene. The sequenced sample consisted of naive CD4+ T cells from blood. What the cell subset or site label conveys for this sample: true naive CD4+ T cells. This receptor has the CDR3 CASSSYITRSSYNEQFF. The nucleotide sequence reads TGTGCCAGCAGTTCCTACATCACCCGGAGCTCCTACAATGAGCAGTTCTTC.